This entry describes one T cell receptor beta chain. The sample is drawn from a study of blood T cell repertoires in COVID-19. Using immunoSEQ multiplex PCR, the repertoire was profiled, and TCRdb retains in-frame clones only, with some absent. This table holds around 200,000 clones, about 88% found once. The participants were between about 18 and 89 years old and came from 20 to 30 US areas. Sequences were obtained from PBMCs or T cells enriched from blood (not recorded which). The sequence was obtained from a woman in her thirties who had been exposed to COVID-19.

This chain's CDR3 is CASSLLAGVFTDTQYF. CDR3 coding DNA: TGTGCCAGCAGCCTCCTAGCGGGAGTTTTCACGGATACGCAGTATTTT. The rearrangement joins TRBV5-5 to TRBJ2-3; 10 nucleotides match TRBD2. The CDR3 length is 16 residues. The J segment lost 6 bases and the V segment lost 4 bases, leaving 11 bases of the junction unmatched. Germline CDR1 and CDR2: SGHKS and YYEKEE (reference sequence).